The present TCR beta chain was sequenced within a study of cytomegalovirus exposure and HLA in healthy donors. Background on the study: A prior study identified over 100 million unique TCR beta sequences from 180 million or so T cells.

V was cut by 6 bases and J by 0 bases, with 12 bases left in between. This CDR3 comprises 15 residues. Per germline, CDR1 SNHLY and CDR2 FYNNEI. PCR was performed using 60 Vbeta and 13 Jbeta primers. Assay used: immunoSEQ multiplex PCR; TCRdb lists only in-frame clones, some missing. In the table there are 95,000 to 100,000 clones, 65% to 80% of which are singletons. Sequencing used PBMCs. This chain uses TRBV2 with TRBJ1-5, with D possibly matching TRBD1 (5 bases). The TCR sequence derives from a man aged 45 to 65 in good health and CMV-seronegative. CDR3 DNA sequence: TGTGCCAGCAGAGCTCGGGGGGATAGCAATCAGCCCCAGCATTTT. This encodes CASRARGDSNQPQHF.